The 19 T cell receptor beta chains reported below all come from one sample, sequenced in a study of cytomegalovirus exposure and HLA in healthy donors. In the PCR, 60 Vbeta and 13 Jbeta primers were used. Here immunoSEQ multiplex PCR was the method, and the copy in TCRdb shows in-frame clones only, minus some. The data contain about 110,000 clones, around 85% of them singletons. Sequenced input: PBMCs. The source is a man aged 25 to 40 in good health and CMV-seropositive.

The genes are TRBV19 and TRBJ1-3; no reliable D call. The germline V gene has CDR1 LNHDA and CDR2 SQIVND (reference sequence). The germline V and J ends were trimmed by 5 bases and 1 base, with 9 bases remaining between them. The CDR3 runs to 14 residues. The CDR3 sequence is CASSSRGSGNTIYF. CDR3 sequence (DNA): TGTGCCAGTAGTTCACGAGGGTCTGGAAACACCATATATTTT.

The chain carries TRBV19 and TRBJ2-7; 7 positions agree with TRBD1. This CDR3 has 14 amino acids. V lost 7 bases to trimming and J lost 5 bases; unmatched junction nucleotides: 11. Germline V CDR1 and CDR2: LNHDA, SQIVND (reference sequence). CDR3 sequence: CASTPTGVFNEQYF. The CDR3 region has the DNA TGTGCCAGTACCCCTACAGGGGTCTTCAACGAGCAGTACTTC. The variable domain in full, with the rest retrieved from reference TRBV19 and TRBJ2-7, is DGGITQSPKYLFRKEGQNVTLSCEQNLNHDAMYWYRQDPGQGLRLIYYSQIVNDFQKGDIAEGYSVSREKKESFPLTVTSAQKNPTAFYLCASTPTGVFNEQYFGPGTRLTVT.

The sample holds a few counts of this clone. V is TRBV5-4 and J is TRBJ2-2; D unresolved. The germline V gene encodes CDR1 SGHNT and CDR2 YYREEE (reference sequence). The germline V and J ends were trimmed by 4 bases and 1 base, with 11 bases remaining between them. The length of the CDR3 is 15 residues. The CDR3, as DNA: TGTGCCAGCAGCCCCGGAGAGGAGAACACCGGGGAGCTGTTTTTT. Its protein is CASSPGEENTGELFF.

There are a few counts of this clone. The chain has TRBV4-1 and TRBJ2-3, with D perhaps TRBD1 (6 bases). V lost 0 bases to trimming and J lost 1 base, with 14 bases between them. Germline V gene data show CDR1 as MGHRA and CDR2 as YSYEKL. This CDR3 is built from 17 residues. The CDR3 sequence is CASSQDEGVGGTDTQYF. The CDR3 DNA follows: TGCGCCAGCAGCCAAGATGAGGGGGTTGGGGGCACAGATACGCAGTATTTT.

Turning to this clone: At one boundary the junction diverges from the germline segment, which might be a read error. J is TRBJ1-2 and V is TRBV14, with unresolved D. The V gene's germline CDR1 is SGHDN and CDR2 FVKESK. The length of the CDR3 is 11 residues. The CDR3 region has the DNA TGTGCCAACAGCCAAGTCTCTGGCTACACCTTC. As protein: CANSQVSGYTF.

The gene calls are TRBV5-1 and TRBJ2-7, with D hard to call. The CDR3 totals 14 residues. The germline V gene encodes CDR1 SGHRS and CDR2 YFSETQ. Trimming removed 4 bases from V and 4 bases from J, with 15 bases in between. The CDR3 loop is CASSARKETYEQYF. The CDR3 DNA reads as TGCGCCAGCAGCGCGAGGAAGGAAACTTACGAGCAGTACTTC.

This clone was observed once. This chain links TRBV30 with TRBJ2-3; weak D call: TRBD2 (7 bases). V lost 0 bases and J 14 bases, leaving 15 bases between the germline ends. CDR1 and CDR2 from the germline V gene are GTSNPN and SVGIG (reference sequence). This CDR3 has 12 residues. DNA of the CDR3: TGTGCCTGGAGTGTACTAGGGGGGGCCGGGTATTTT. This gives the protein CAWSVLGGAGYF. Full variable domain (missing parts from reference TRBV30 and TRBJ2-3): SQTIHQWPATLVQPVGSPLSLECTVEGTSNPNLYWYRQAAGRGLQLLFYSVGIGQISSEVPQNLSASRPQDRQFILSSKKLLLSDSGFYLCAWSVLGGAGYFGPGTRLTVL.

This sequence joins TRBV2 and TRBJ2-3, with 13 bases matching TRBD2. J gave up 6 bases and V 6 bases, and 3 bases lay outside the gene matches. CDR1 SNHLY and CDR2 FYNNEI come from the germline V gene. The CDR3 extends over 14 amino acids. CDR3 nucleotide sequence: TGTGCCAGCAGCCTGGGACTAGCGGGGGATACGCAGTATTTT. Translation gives CASSLGLAGDTQYF. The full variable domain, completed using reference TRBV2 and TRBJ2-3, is EPEVTQTPSHQVTQMGQEVILRCVPISNHLYFYWYRQILGQKVEFLVSFYNNEISEKSEIFDDQFSVERPDGSNFTLKIRSTKLEDSAMYFCASSLGLAGDTQYFGPGTRLTVL.

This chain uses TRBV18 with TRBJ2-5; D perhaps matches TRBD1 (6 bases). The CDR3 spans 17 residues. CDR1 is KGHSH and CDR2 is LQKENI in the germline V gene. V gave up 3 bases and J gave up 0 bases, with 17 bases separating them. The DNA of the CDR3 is TGTGCCAGCTCACCGCTTACAGGGTTAAGGGACCAAGAGACCCAGTACTTC. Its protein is CASSPLTGLRDQETQYF.

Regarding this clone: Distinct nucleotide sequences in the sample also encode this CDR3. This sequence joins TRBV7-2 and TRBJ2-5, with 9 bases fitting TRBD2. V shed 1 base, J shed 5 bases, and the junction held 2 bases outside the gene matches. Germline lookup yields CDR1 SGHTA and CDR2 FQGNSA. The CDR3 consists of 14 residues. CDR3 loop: CASSLGRGGETQYF. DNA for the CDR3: TGTGCCAGCAGCTTAGGGCGGGGGGGCGAGACCCAGTACTTC.

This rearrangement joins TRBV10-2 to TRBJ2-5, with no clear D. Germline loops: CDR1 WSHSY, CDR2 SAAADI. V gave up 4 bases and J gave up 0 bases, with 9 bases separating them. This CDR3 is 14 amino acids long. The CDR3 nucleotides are TGCGCCAGCAGTGCGACTGAATACCAAGAGACCCAGTACTTC. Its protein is CASSATEYQETQYF.

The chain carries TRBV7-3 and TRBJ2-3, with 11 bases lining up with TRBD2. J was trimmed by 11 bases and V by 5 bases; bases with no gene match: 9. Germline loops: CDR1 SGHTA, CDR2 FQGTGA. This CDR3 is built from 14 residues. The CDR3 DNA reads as TGTGCCAGCAGCCACGGACTAGCGGGTTGGGTGCAGTATTTT. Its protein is CASSHGLAGWVQYF.

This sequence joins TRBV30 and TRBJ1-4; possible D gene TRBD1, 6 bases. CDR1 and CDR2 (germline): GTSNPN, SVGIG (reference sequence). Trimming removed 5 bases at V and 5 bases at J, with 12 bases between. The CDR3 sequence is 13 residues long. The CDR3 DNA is TGTGCCTGGCGGACAGCCATAAATGAAAAACTGTTTTTT. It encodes CAWRTAINEKLFF.

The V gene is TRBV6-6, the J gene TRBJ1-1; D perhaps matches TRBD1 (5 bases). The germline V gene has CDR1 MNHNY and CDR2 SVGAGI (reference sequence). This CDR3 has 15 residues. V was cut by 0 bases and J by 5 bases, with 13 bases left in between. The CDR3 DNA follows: TGTGCCAGCAGTTACTCTCCCCTCGGGGGTACTGAAGCTTTCTTT. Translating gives CASSYSPLGGTEAFF.

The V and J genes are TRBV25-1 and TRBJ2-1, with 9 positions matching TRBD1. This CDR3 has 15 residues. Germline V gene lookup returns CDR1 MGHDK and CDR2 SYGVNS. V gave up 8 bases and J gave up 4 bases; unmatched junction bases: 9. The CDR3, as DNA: TGTGCCAGCGAGTTCGGACAGGGGAATTACAATGAGCAGTTCTTC. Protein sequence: CASEFGQGNYNEQFF.

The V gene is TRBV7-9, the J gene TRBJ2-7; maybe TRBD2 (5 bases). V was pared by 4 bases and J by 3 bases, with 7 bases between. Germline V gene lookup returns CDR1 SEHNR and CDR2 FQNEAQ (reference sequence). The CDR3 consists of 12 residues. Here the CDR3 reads CASSSEGYEQYF. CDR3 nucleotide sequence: TGTGCCAGCAGCTCCGAGGGCTACGAGCAGTACTTC.

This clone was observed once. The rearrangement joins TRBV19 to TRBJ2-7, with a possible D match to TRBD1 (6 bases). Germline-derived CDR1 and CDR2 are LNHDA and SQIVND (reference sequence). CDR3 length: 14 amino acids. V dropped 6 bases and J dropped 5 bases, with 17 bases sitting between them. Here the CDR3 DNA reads TGTGCCAGTAGCCCCACAGGGAAAGGGCACGAGCAGTACTTC. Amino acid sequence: CASSPTGKGHEQYF.

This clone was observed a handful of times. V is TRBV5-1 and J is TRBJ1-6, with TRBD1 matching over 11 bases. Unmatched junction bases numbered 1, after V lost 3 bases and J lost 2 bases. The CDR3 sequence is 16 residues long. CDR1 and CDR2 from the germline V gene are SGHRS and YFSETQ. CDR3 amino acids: CASSSGQGAYNSPLHF. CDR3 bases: TGCGCCAGCAGCTCGGGACAGGGGGCCTATAATTCACCCCTCCACTTT.

The CDR3 DNA is TGTGCCAGCAGCTGGGGGCCGGGACAGGGGGGCTACGAGCAGTACTTC. Residues: CASSWGPGQGGYEQYF. This sequence joins TRBV7-9 and TRBJ2-7, with 11 nucleotides matching TRBD1. The CDR3 has 16 amino acids. J lost 3 bases, V lost 4 bases, and 8 bases had no gene match. Germline CDR1 reads SEHNR; CDR2 reads FQNEAQ (reference sequence).